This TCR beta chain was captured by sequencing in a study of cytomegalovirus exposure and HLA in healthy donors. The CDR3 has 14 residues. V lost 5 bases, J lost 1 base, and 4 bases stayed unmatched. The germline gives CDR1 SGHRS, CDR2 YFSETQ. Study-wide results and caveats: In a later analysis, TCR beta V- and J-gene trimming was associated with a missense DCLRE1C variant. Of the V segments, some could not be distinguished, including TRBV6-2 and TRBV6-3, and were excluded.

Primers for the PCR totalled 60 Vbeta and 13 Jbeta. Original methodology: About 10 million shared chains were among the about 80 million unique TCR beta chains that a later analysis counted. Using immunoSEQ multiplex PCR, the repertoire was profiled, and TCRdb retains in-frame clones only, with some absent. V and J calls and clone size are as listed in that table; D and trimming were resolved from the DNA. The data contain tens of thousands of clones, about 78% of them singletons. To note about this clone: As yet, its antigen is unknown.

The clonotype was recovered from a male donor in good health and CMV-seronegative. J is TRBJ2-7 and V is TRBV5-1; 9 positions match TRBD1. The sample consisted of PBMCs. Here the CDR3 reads CASRSGTGSYEQYF. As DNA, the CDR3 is TGCGCCAGCAGATCCGGGACAGGGTCCTACGAGCAGTACTTC. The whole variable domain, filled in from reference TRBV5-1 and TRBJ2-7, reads KAGVTQTPRYLIKTRGQQVTLSCSPISGHRSVSWYQQTPGQGLQFLFEYFSETQRNKGNFPGRFSGRQFSNSRSEMNVSTLELGDSALYLCASRSGTGSYEQYFGPGTRLTVT.